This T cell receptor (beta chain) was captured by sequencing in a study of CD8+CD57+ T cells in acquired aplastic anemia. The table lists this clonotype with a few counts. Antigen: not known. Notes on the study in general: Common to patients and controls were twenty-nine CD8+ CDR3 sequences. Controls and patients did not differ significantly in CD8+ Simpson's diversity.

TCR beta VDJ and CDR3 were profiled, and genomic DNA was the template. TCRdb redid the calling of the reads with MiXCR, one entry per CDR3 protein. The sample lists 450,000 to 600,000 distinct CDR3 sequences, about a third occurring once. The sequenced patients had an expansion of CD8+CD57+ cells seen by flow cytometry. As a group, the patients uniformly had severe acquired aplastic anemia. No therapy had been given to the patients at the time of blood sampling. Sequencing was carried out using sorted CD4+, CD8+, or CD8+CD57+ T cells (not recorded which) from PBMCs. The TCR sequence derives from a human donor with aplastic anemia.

In DNA, the CDR3 is TGTGCCAGCAGCTCCCATGGAAAGTCACCCTCCTACGAGCAGTACTTC. It encodes CASSSHGKSPSYEQYF. The rearrangement joins TRBV12-3 or TRBV12-4 to TRBJ2-7; D is uncertain. V lost 6 bases, J lost 0 bases, and 18 bases lay in between. The CDR3 is 16 residues long.